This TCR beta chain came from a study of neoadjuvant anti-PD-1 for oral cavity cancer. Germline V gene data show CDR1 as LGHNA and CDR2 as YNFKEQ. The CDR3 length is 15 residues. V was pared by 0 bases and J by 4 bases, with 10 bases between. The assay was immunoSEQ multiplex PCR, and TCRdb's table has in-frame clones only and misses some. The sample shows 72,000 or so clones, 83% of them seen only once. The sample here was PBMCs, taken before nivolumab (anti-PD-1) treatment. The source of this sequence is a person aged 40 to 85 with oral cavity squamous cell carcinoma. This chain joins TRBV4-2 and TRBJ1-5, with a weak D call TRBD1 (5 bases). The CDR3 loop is CASSQDGAANQPQHF. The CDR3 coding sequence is TGTGCCAGCAGCCAAGATGGGGCAGCTAATCAGCCCCAGCATTTT.